This entry lists 32 T cell receptor beta chains sequenced from one sample in a study of OX40 agonist ivuxolimab in advanced cancers. Libraries were prepared by immunoSEQ multiplex PCR; TCRdb keeps only in-frame clonotypes and omits some of them. Here the sample spans about 82,000 clones, 85% to 90% being singletons. Specimen: CD4+ or CD8+ T cells sorted from blood, collected in a trial of the OX40 agonist ivuxolimab. The receptors come from an adult with an advanced solid tumor such as melanoma, head and neck, liver or kidney cancer.

The V and J genes are TRBV9 and TRBJ2-7, with D perhaps matching TRBD1 (6 bases). The CDR3 is 13 amino acids. Germline V lookup: CDR1 SGDLS, CDR2 YYNGEE. Trimming removed 5 bases from V and 1 base from J, with 10 bases in between. CDR3 nucleotides: TGTGCCAGCAGTTCAGGGGAATCCTACGAGCAGTACTTC. Protein: CASSSGESYEQYF.

The rearrangement joins TRBV6-5 to TRBJ1-2, with D tentatively TRBD1 (6 bases). Trimming pared 3 bases from V and 6 bases from J, leaving 11 bases between. Germline CDR1 and CDR2: MNHEY and SVGAGI. This CDR3 contains 13 residues. CDR3 sequence (DNA): TGTGCCAGCAGTTATCAGGGGAACCATGGCTACACCTTC. It specifies CASSYQGNHGYTF.

This chain links TRBV5-4 with TRBJ2-2, with 14 nucleotides matching TRBD2. The germline gives CDR1 SGHNT, CDR2 YYREEE (reference sequence). J was trimmed by 7 bases and V by 4 bases; bases with no gene match: 3. The CDR3 is 15 residues long. In DNA form, the CDR3 reads TGTGCCAGCAGCCTGGGGACTAGCGGGGGCGGGGAGCTGTTTTTT. It specifies CASSLGTSGGGELFF.

In this sample, this clone turned up once. The gene calls are TRBV11-2 and TRBJ2-1, with TRBD1 matching 12 bases. V dropped 5 bases and J dropped 4; count of bases not matched to a gene: 9. Germline values: CDR1 SGHAT, CDR2 FQNNGV. CDR3 length: 17 residues. The CDR3 nucleotides read TGTGCCAGCAGCGGAGGGACAGGGGGCTCGGGGTACAATGAGCAGTTCTTC. Residues: CASSGGTGGSGYNEQFF.

Concerning this clone: One end of the junction fails to match germline, which may point to a read error. The V and J genes are TRBV27 and TRBJ1-6; the match to TRBD1 covers 7 bases. The CDR3 length is 15 residues. CDR1 and CDR2 (germline): MNHEY, SMNVEV (reference sequence). The CDR3, as DNA: TGTGCCGGCAGCCCCACGACAGGGATCGATTCACCCCTCCACTTT. Protein sequence: CAGSPTTGIDSPLHF.

The chain has TRBV10-3 and TRBJ2-5, with D perhaps TRBD1 (6 bases). Germline CDR1 ENHRY, CDR2 SYGVKD. This CDR3 has 13 residues. The V and J ends lost 4 bases and 4 bases respectively, with 10 bases between them. CDR3 amino acids: CAISVNRVETQYF. CDR3 in DNA: TGTGCCATCAGTGTAAACAGGGTAGAGACCCAGTACTTC.

This clone was detected only once. The J gene is TRBJ2-3, the V gene TRBV19; 8 nucleotides line up with TRBD2. The junction had 6 bases not matched to a gene; V was cut back by 1 base and J by 0 bases. The CDR3 sequence is 17 residues long. Germline assignment: CDR1 LNHDA and CDR2 SQIVND (reference sequence). The CDR3 DNA follows: TGTGCCAGTAGTATAGGGACTAGCAGCTCTAGCACAGATACGCAGTATTTT. This translates into CASSIGTSSSSTDTQYF.

The gene calls are TRBV27 and TRBJ2-7, with 7 bases lining up with TRBD2. The ends lost 7 bases at V and 6 bases at J; junction bases unmatched: 15. CDR1 MNHEY and CDR2 SMNVEV come from the germline V gene (reference sequence). There are 15 residues in the CDR3. Written as DNA, the CDR3 is TGTGCCAGCAAAACTCAAACCGGGACTACTAGCGAGCAGTACTTC. This encodes CASKTQTGTTSEQYF.

The V gene is TRBV11-3, the J gene TRBJ2-7, with 11 bases fitting TRBD2. Germline CDR1 and CDR2: SGHNT and YENEEA. V trimming: 5 bases; J trimming: 2 bases; junction bases outside the gene matches: 8. The CDR3 has 16 residues. CDR3 nucleotide sequence: TGTGCCAGCAGCCCAAGGACTAGCGGGTCCACCTACGAGCAGTACTTC. It translates to CASSPRTSGSTYEQYF.

The chain is built from TRBV28 and TRBJ2-1; tentative D call: TRBD2 (6 bases). CDR1 and CDR2 from the germline V gene are MDHEN and SYDVKM. Trimming stripped 5 bases from V and 4 bases from J, with 18 bases between. The CDR3 loop spans 16 amino acids. The CDR3 here is CASSTLGRGRYNEQFF. The CDR3 DNA reads TGTGCCAGCAGTACCCTCGGCCGTGGGAGGTACAATGAGCAGTTCTTC.

This sequence joins TRBV30 and TRBJ2-5; D may be TRBD1 (6 bases). Trimming left V 1 base short and J 4 bases short, with 13 bases between. CDR1 is GTSNPN, CDR2 SVGIG, per germline (reference sequence). This CDR3 comprises 14 residues. The CDR3 DNA follows: TGTGCCTGGAGTGAGGCAGGGGCAGGAGAGACCCAGTACTTC. Translated: CAWSEAGAGETQYF. Supplemented by reference TRBV30 and TRBJ2-5, the full variable domain reads SQTIHQWPATLVQPVGSPLSLECTVEGTSNPNLYWYRQAAGRGLQLLFYSVGIGQISSEVPQNLSASRPQDRQFILSSKKLLLSDSGFYLCAWSEAGAGETQYFGPGTRLLVL.

This clone was seen once. The genes are TRBV9 and TRBJ2-1, with a tentative D call TRBD2 (6 bases). Germline V gene data show CDR1 as SGDLS and CDR2 as YYNGEE. V lost 0 bases, J lost 2 bases, and 12 bases lay in between. The CDR3 totals 16 residues. The CDR3 DNA is TGTGCCAGCAGCGTAGCTCTAACTAGCCCCTACAATGAGCAGTTCTTC. This encodes CASSVALTSPYNEQFF.

V usage is TRBV21-1 and J usage is TRBJ2-7; TRBD2 is taken as the D call from the table, unchecked against the DNA. TRBV21-1 is classified as a pseudogene. This CDR3 spans 13 amino acids. CDR3 sequence reads: CASSKAVSYEQYF. The DNA of the CDR3 is TGTGCCAGCAGCAAAGCCGTGTCCTACGAGCAGTACTTC.

This chain connects TRBV11-3 to TRBJ2-7, with 8 bases lining up with TRBD2. V was pared by 3 bases and J by 0 bases, with 4 bases of the junction left unmatched. The CDR3 extends over 15 amino acids. The germline V gene has CDR1 SGHNT and CDR2 YENEEA. The CDR3 DNA is TGTGCCAGCAGCTTTCGACTAGCGAACTCCTACGAGCAGTACTTC. Translating gives CASSFRLANSYEQYF.

V usage is TRBV7-9 and J usage is TRBJ2-2, with 11 bases lining up with TRBD2. The CDR3 is 16 residues long. Germline trimming cut 5 bases from V and 2 bases from J; bases unmatched to any gene: 4. The germline CDR1 and CDR2 sequences are SEHNR and FQNEAQ (reference sequence). This chain's CDR3 is CASSPGLAGNTGELFF. The CDR3 nucleotides are TGTGCCAGCAGCCCCGGACTAGCGGGCAACACCGGGGAGCTGTTTTTT.

The V and J genes are TRBV27 and TRBJ2-1; weak D call: TRBD1 (6 bases). This CDR3 is 14 amino acids long. V was clipped by 3 bases and J by 6 bases, with 12 bases between them. In germline, CDR1 is MNHEY, CDR2 SMNVEV (reference sequence). CDR3 in amino acids: CASSFGTGSNEQFF. The CDR3 region has the DNA TGTGCCAGCAGTTTCGGAACAGGGTCCAATGAGCAGTTCTTC.

The chain recombines TRBV6-4 with TRBJ2-1; 7 positions match TRBD1. The CDR3 has 18 residues. Germline V gene lookup returns CDR1 MRHNA and CDR2 SNTAGT. After removal of 6 bases from V and 5 bases from J, the junction contained 19 bases not matched to a gene. CDR3: CASSEAGPGTAVDNEQFF. CDR3 in DNA: TGTGCCAGCAGCGAGGCGGGCCCCGGGACAGCTGTCGACAATGAGCAGTTCTTC.

This chain joins TRBV6-5 and TRBJ2-7; 10 bases match TRBD1. CDR3 size: 13 residues. The V gene's germline CDR1 is MNHEY and CDR2 SVGAGI. Germline trimming cut 8 bases from V and 3 bases from J; bases unmatched to any gene: 4. The CDR3 is CASGGQGIYEQYF. The CDR3, as DNA: TGTGCCAGCGGGGGACAGGGGATCTACGAGCAGTACTTC.

This rearrangement joins TRBV7-9 to TRBJ2-3; 10 bases match TRBD2. Germline CDR1 SEHNR, CDR2 FQNEAQ (reference sequence). The ends lost 2 bases at V and 2 bases at J; junction bases unmatched: 13. This CDR3 is 19 amino acids long. This CDR3 reads CASSLFPGLAEINTDTQYF. CDR3 coding DNA: TGTGCCAGCAGCTTATTCCCAGGACTAGCGGAAATAAACACAGATACGCAGTATTTT.

This chain joins TRBV4-1 and TRBJ1-6; D call uncertain. The CDR3 length is 14 residues. Germline CDR1 and CDR2: MGHRA and YSYEKL. V was pared by 3 bases and J by 0 bases, with 3 bases between. The CDR3: CASSQSSYNSPLHF. The CDR3 DNA reads TGCGCCAGCAGCCAGAGCTCCTATAATTCACCCCTCCACTTT.

This chain joins TRBV27 and TRBJ1-4; D may be TRBD1 (6 bases). Trimming took off 3 bases at V and 4 bases at J, with 9 bases between the two ends. CDR1 is MNHEY and CDR2 is SMNVEV in the germline V gene (reference sequence). The CDR3 sequence is 14 residues long. In DNA form, the CDR3 reads TGTGCCAGCAGTTTTGAACAGGGTAATGAAAAACTGTTTTTT. Amino acids: CASSFEQGNEKLFF.

The chain has TRBV4-1 and TRBJ1-1; D ambiguous. The CDR3 sequence is 15 residues long. Germline assignment: CDR1 MGHRA and CDR2 YSYEKL. V was cut by 1 base and J by 3 bases, with 12 bases left in between. In DNA form, the CDR3 reads TGCGCCAGCAGCCAAGGAGCGGAGGACGACACTGAAGCTTTCTTT. It is translated as CASSQGAEDDTEAFF.

The chain recombines TRBV7-9 with TRBJ2-1; no firm D call. There are 14 residues in the CDR3. Germline V lookup: CDR1 SEHNR, CDR2 FQNEAQ (reference sequence). V gave up 5 bases and J gave up 4 bases, with 12 bases separating them. The CDR3 DNA reads TGTGCCAGCAGCCAAGAAAAGGCGTACAATGAGCAGTTCTTC. This gives the protein CASSQEKAYNEQFF.

J is TRBJ2-5 and V is TRBV7-9; tentatively, D is TRBD2 (5 bases). The CDR3 is 13 residues long. V gave up 3 bases and J gave up 2 bases, with 7 bases separating them. CDR1 and CDR2 from the germline V gene are SEHNR and FQNEAQ (reference sequence). In DNA, the CDR3 is TGTGCCAGCAGCTTGGACTCTCAAGAGACCCAGTACTTC. This codes for CASSLDSQETQYF. The whole variable domain, remainder taken from reference TRBV7-9 and TRBJ2-5, is DTGVSQNPRHKITKRGQNVTFRCDPISEHNRLYWYRQTLGQGPEFLTYFQNEAQLEKSRLLSDRFSAERPKGSFSTLEIQRTEQGDSAMYLCASSLDSQETQYFGPGTRLLVL.

The V gene is TRBV11-3, the J gene TRBJ2-3; D is ambiguous. Germline CDR1 is SGHNT and CDR2 is YENEEA. The CDR3 runs 16 residues. Trimming pared 0 bases from V and 0 bases from J, leaving 10 bases between. The CDR3 nucleotides are TGTGCCAGCAGCTTAGAGGGTACAACTAGCACAGATACGCAGTATTTT. Protein product: CASSLEGTTSTDTQYF.

The rearrangement links TRBV29-1 to TRBJ1-2; 9 bases are shared with TRBD1. CDR1 is SQVTM and CDR2 is ANQGSEA in the germline V gene. With V trimmed by 6 bases and J by 8 bases, 7 bases remained unmatched. CDR3 size: 12 residues. CDR3 nucleotides: TGCAGCGTGGGGACAGGGAGAGAGGGCTACACCTTC. Its protein product is CSVGTGREGYTF. Full variable domain (missing parts from reference TRBV29-1 and TRBJ1-2): SAVISQKPSRDICQRGTSLTIQCQVDSQVTMMFWYRQQPGQSLTLIATANQGSEATYESGFVIDKFPISRPNLTFSTLTVSNMSPEDSSIYLCSVGTGREGYTFGSGTRLTVV.

The chain joins TRBV7-9 to TRBJ2-5, with 7 bases identical to TRBD1. The V and J ends lost 5 bases and 5 bases, in that order; junction bases with no gene match: 23. The CDR3 is 19 amino acids. Germline V gives CDR1 SEHNR, CDR2 FQNEAQ (reference sequence). The CDR3 protein is CASSIQGIRSTKSRETQYF. The CDR3 DNA is TGTGCCAGCAGCATACAGGGGATCAGGAGCACCAAATCCCGGGAGACCCAGTACTTC.

The V and J genes are TRBV10-1 and TRBJ2-2, with TRBD1 matching 7 bases. CDR1 is WNHNN, CDR2 SYGVQD, per germline (reference sequence). V lost 5 bases to trimming and J lost 4 bases; unmatched junction nucleotides: 7. The CDR3 contains 15 residues. CDR3 bases: TGCGCCAGCAGTCCCCTCCAGGGGGTCACCGGGGAGCTGTTTTTT. Amino acid sequence: CASSPLQGVTGELFF.

This chain joins TRBV7-2 and TRBJ2-5; D may be TRBD1 or TRBD2 (6 bases each). CDR1 SGHTA and CDR2 FQGNSA come from the germline V gene. V lost 0 bases, J lost 5 bases, and 16 bases lay in between. There are 16 residues in the CDR3. The CDR3 region has the DNA TGTGCCAGCAGCTTAGCGGCTAGCGAAAGGGGGGAGACCCAGTACTTC. Protein sequence: CASSLAASERGETQYF.

The V gene is TRBV7-9, the J gene TRBJ1-5; no firm D call. The CDR3 loop spans 18 amino acids. The V end lost 2 bases, the J end lost 5 bases, and 22 bases lay between the germline ends. Looked up from germline, CDR1 is SEHNR and CDR2 is FQNEAQ (reference sequence). The CDR3 DNA is TGTGCCAGCAGCTTATTGGTTAGTGGACGGGGTGATGATCAGCCCCAGCATTTT. Translating it yields CASSLLVSGRGDDQPQHF.

J is TRBJ1-1 and V is TRBV11-2; no definite D call. The CDR3 is made up of 11 amino acids. In germline, CDR1 is SGHAT, CDR2 FQNNGV. V lost 5 bases and J lost 0, with 1 base in between. CDR3 amino acids: CASSLNTEAFF. The CDR3, as DNA: TGTGCCAGCAGCCTGAACACTGAAGCTTTCTTT.

V gene TRBV23-1 combines with J gene TRBJ2-7, with D possibly matching TRBD2 (5 bases). TRBV23-1 has ORF status, its function being uncertain. The CDR3 is made up of 15 amino acids. V dropped 0 bases and J dropped 6 bases, with 15 bases sitting between them. CDR3 DNA sequence: TGCGCCAGCAGTCAATCGTGGGTCGAGGGTATCGAGCAGTACTTC. This gives the protein CASSQSWVEGIEQYF.